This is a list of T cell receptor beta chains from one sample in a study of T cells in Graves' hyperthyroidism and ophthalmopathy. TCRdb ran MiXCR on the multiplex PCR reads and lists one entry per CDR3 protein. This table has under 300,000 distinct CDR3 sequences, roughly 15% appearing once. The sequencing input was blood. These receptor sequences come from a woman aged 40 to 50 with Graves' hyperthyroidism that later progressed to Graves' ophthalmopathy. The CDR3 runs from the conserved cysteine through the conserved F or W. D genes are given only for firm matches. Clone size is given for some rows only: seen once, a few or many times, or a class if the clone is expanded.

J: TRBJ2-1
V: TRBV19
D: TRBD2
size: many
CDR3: CASSPPSGGRPPYNEQFF
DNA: TGTGCCAGTAGTCCCCCCTCCGGCGGGAGGCCCCCCTACAATGAGCAGTTCTTC

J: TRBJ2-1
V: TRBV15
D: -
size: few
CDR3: CATSSGTYNEQFF
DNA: TGTGCCACCAGCAGCGGGACTTACAATGAGCAGTTCTTC

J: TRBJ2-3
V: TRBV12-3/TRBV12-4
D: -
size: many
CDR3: CASSLVLGAGTDTQYF
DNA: TGTGCCAGCAGTTTAGTCCTGGGAGCAGGCACAGATACGCAGTATTTT

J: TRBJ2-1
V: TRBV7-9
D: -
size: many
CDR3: CASSPPTATDSYNEQFF
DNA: TGTGCCAGCAGCCCACCGACAGCAACAGATTCCTACAATGAGCAGTTCTTC

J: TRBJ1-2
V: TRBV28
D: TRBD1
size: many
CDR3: CASSTGTGGENLEGYTF
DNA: TGTGCCAGCAGTACTGGGACAGGGGGCGAGAATTTGGAAGGCTACACCTTC

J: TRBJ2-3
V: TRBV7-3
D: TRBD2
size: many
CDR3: CASSLNPRSTSGSTDTQYF
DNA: TGTGCCAGCAGCTTAAACCCCCGTTCGACTAGCGGGAGCACAGATACGCAGTATTTT

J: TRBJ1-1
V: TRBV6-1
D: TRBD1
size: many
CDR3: CASSPTGGYTEAFF
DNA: TGTGCCAGCAGTCCGACAGGGGGATACACTGAAGCTTTCTTT

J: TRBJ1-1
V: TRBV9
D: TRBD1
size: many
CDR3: CASSGIPGGQGDTEAFF
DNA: TGTGCCAGCAGCGGGATCCCCGGCGGGCAGGGGGACACTGAAGCTTTCTTT

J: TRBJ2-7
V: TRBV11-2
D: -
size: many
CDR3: CASSWGVYPSVYEQYF
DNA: TGTGCCAGCAGCTGGGGCGTGTACCCCTCTGTCTACGAGCAGTACTTC

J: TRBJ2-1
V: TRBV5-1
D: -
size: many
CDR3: CASSLMGGRNEQFF
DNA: TGCGCCAGCAGCTTGATGGGGGGTCGAAATGAGCAGTTCTTC

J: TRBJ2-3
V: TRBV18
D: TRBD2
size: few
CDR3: CASSSTHIISGRASDTQYF
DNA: TGTGCCAGCTCATCTACCCATATAATTAGCGGGAGGGCGTCGGATACGCAGTATTTT

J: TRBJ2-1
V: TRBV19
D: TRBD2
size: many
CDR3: CASSKREGGSNEQFF
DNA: TGTGCCAGTAGTAAGCGGGAGGGAGGTTCAAATGAGCAGTTCTTC

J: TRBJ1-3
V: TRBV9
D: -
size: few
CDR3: CASSPSGGNTIYF
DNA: TGTGCCAGCAGCCCTTCTGGGGGAAACACCATATATTTT

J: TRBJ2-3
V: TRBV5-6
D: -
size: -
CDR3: CASSLIRGLGTDTQYF
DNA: TGTGCCAGCAGCTTGATTAGGGGCCTGGGCACAGATACGCAGTATTTT

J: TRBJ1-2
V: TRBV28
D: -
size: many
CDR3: CASSLEGGQHHYGYTF
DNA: TGTGCCAGCAGTTTGGAAGGAGGACAGCACCATTATGGCTACACCTTC

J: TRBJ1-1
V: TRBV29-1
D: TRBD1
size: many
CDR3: CSGNQGENTEAFF
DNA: TGCAGCGGGAACCAGGGGGAGAACACTGAAGCTTTCTTT

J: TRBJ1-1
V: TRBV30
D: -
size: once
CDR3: CAWLKVKENTEAFF
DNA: TGTGCCTGGCTAAAGGTCAAGGAGAACACTGAAGCTTTCTTT

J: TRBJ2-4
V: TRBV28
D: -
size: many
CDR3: CASSLAQGLGAKNIQYF
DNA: TGTGCCAGCAGCCTAGCCCAGGGGCTGGGAGCCAAAAACATTCAGTACTTC

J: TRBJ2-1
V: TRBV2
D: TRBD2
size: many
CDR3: CASSEGVASGQNEQFF
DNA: TGTGCCAGCAGTGAAGGGGTGGCTAGCGGACAAAATGAGCAGTTCTTC

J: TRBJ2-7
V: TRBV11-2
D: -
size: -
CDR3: CASSLDRGLASDEQYF
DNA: TGTGCCAGCAGCTTAGATCGGGGGTTAGCGTCGGACGAGCAGTACTTC

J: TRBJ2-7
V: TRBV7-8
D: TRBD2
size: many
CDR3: CASSSWVAGSLDEQYF
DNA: TGTGCCAGCAGCTCCTGGGTAGCGGGGAGCTTGGACGAGCAGTACTTC

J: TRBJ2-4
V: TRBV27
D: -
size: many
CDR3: CASSLSGLTTGQNIQYF
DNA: TGTGCCAGCAGTTTATCGGGTCTTACAACGGGGCAAAACATTCAGTACTTC

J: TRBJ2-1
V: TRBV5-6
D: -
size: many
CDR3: CASSSGTTTRGKQFF
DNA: TGTGCCAGCAGCTCCGGGACGACAACTCGAGGGAAGCAGTTCTTC

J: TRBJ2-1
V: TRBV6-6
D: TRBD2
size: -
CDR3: CASSYWGTSGSNEQFF
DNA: TGTGCCAGCAGTTACTGGGGGACTAGCGGAAGTAATGAGCAGTTCTTC

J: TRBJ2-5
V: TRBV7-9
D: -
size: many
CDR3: CASSLLIGPVEETQYF
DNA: TGTGCCAGCAGCTTACTAATCGGGCCTGTGGAGGAGACCCAGTACTTC

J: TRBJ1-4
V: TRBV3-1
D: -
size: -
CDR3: CASSPTGLWDEKLFF
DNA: TGTGCCAGCAGCCCCACAGGGTTATGGGATGAAAAACTGTTTTTT

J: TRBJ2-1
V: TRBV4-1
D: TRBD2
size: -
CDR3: CASNTGTSGSYNEQFF
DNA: TGCGCCAGCAACACCGGGACTAGCGGGAGCTACAATGAGCAGTTCTTC

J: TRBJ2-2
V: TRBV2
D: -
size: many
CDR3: CASSEVRVVTGELFF
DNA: TGTGCCAGCAGTGAAGTCAGGGTCGTAACCGGGGAGCTGTTTTTT

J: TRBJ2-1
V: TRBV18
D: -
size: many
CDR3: CASSRRNPGETSRSYNEQFF
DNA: TGTGCCAGCTCACGCAGAAACCCTGGAGAGACCAGTCGCTCCTACAATGAGCAGTTCTTC

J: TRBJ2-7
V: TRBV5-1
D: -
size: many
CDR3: CASSLAPTYEQYF
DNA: TGCGCCAGCAGCTTGGCCCCGACTTACGAGCAGTACTTC

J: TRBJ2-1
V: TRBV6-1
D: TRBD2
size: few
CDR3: CASRTTSGRVTINEQFF
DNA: TGTGCCAGCAGGACGACTAGCGGGAGGGTAACGATCAATGAGCAGTTCTTC

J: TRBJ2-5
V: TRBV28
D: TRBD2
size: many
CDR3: CASSRASGRGETQYF
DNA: TGTGCCAGCAGTCGGGCTAGCGGGAGGGGGGAGACCCAGTACTTC

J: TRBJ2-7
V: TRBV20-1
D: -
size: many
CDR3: CSARDDGSGPYEQYF
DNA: TGCAGTGCTAGAGACGACGGGAGTGGGCCCTACGAGCAGTACTTC

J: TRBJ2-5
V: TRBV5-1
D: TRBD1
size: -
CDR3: CASSRGTGLETQYF
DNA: TGCGCCAGCAGCAGGGGGACAGGGTTGGAGACCCAGTACTTC

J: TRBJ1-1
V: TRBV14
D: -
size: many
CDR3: CASKGTRGGTEAFF
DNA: TGTGCCAGCAAAGGTACTCGGGGCGGCACTGAAGCTTTCTTT

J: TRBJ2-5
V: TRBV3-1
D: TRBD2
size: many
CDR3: CASSQELTSAEYQETQYF
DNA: TGTGCCAGCAGCCAAGAGTTGACTAGCGCCGAGTACCAAGAGACCCAGTACTTC

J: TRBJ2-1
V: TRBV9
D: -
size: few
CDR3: CASSVEGADNEQFF
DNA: TGTGCCAGCAGCGTAGAGGGCGCCGACAATGAGCAGTTCTTC

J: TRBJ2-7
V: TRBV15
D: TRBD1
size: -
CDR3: CATSRGPGQGDYEQYF
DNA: TGTGCCACCAGCAGAGGGCCGGGACAGGGCGACTACGAGCAGTACTTC